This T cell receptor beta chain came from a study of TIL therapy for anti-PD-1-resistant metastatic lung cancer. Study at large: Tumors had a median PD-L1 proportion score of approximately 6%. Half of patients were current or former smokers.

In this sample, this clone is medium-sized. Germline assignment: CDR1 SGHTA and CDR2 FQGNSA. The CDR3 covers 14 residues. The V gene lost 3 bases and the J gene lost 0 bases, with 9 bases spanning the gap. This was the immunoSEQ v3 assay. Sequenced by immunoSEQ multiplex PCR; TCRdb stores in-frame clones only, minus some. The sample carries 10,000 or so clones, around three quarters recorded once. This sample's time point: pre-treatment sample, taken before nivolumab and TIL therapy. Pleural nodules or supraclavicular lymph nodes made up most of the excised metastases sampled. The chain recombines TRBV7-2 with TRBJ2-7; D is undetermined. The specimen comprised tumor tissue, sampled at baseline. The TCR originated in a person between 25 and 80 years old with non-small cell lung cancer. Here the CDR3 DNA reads TGTGCCAGCAGCTTGCAACCGAGCTCCTACGAGCAGTACTTC. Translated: CASSLQPSSYEQYF.